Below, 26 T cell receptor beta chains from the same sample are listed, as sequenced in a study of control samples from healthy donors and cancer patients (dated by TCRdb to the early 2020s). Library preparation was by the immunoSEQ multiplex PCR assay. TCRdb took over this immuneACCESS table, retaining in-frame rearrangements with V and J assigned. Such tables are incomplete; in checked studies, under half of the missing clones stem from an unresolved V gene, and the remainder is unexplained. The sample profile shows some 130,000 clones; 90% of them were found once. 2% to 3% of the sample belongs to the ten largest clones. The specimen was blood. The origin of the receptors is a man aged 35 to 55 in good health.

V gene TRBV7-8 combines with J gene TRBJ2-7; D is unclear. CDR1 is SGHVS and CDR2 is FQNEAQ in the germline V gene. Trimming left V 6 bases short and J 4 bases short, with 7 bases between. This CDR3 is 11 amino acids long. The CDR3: CASRVGYEQYF. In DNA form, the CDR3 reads TGTGCCAGCAGGGTCGGGTACGAGCAGTACTTC.

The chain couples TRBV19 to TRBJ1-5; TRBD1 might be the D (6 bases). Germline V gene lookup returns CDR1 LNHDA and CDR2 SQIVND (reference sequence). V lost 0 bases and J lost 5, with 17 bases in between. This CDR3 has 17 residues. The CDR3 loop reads CASSIEGRGLGHQPQHF. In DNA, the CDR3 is TGTGCCAGTAGTATAGAAGGCAGGGGCCTAGGCCATCAGCCCCAGCATTTT. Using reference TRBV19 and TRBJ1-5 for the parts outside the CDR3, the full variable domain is DGGITQSPKYLFRKEGQNVTLSCEQNLNHDAMYWYRQDPGQGLRLIYYSQIVNDFQKGDIAEGYSVSREKKESFPLTVTSAQKNPTAFYLCASSIEGRGLGHQPQHFGDGTRLSIL.

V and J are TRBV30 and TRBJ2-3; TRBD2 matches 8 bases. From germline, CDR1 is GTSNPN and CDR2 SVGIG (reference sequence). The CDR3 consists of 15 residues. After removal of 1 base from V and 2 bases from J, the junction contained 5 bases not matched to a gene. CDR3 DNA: TGTGCCTGGAGTGGACTAGCGATGATCACAGATACGCAGTATTTT. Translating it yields CAWSGLAMITDTQYF.

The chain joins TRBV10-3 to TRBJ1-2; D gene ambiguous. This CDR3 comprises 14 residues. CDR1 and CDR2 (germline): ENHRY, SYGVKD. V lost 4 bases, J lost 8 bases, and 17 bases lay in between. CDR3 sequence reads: CAISAKTAVGGYTF. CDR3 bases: TGTGCCATCAGTGCTAAGACGGCGGTTGGAGGCTACACCTTC.

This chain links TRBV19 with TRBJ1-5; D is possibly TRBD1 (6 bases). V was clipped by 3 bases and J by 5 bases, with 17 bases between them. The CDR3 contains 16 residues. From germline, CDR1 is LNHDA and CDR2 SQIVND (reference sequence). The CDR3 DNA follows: TGTGCCAGTAGTATTGGGACAACCTATCGGGATCAGCCCCAGCATTTT. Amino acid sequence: CASSIGTTYRDQPQHF.

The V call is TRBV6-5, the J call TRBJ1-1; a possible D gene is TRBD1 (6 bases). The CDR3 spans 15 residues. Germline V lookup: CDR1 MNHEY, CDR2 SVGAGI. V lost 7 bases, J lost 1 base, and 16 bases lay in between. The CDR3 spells CASTQGIRENTEAFF. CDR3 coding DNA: TGTGCCAGCACTCAGGGGATAAGAGAGAACACTGAAGCTTTCTTT.

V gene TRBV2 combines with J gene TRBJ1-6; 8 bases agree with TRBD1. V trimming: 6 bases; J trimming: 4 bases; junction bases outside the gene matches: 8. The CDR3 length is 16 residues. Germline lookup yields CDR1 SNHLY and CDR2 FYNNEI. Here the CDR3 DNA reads TGTGCCAGCAGCGATCAGGGGGCTTCTTATAATTCACCCCTCCACTTT. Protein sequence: CASSDQGASYNSPLHF.

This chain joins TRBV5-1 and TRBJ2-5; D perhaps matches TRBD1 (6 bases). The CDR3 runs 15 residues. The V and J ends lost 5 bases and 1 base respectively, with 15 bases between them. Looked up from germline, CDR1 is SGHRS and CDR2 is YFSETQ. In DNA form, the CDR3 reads TGCGCCAGCAGAGGGACATCCTGGTTCCAAGAGACCCAGTACTTC. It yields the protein CASRGTSWFQETQYF.

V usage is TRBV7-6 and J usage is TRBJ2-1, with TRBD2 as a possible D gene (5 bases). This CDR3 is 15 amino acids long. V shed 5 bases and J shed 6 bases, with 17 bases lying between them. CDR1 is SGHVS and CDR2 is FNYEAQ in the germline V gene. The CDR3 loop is CASSPLSRRGNEQFF. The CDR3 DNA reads TGTGCCAGCAGCCCCCTCTCTAGACGGGGCAATGAGCAGTTCTTC.

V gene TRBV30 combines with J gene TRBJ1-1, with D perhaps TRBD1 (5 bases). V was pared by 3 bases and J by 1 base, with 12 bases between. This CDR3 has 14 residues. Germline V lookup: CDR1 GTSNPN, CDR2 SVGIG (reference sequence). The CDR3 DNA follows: TGTGCCTGGAGACTACATGGGACGAACACTGAAGCTTTCTTT. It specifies CAWRLHGTNTEAFF.

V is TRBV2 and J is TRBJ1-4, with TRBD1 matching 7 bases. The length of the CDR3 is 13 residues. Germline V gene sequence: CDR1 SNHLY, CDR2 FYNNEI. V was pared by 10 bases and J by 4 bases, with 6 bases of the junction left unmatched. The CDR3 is CATGGQYNEKLFF. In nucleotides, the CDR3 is TGTGCCACAGGGGGACAGTATAATGAAAAACTGTTTTTT.

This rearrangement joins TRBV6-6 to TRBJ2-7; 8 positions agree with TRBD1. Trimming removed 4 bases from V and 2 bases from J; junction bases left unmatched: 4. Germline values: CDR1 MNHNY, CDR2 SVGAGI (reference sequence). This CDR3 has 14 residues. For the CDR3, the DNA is TGTGCCAGCAGTTTTCGACAGGGGCCCTACGAGCAGTACTTC. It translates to CASSFRQGPYEQYF.

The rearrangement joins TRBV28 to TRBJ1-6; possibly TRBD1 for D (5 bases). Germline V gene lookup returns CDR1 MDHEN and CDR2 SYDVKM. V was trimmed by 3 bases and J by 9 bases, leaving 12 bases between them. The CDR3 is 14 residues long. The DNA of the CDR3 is TGTGCCAGCAGTTTTTCAGGGCTTAGTTCACCCCTCCACTTT. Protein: CASSFSGLSSPLHF. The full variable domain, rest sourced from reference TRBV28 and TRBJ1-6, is DVKVTQSSRYLVKRTGEKVFLECVQDMDHENMFWYRQDPGLGLRLIYFSYDVKMKEKGDIPEGYSVSREKKERFSLILESASTNQTSMYLCASSFSGLSSPLHFGNGTRLTVT.

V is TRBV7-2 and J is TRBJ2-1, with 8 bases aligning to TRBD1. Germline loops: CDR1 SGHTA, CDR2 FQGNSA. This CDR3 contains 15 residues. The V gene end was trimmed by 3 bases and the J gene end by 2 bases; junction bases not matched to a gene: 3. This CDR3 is CASSFDRGPYNEQFF. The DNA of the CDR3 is TGTGCCAGCAGCTTTGACAGGGGCCCCTACAATGAGCAGTTCTTC.

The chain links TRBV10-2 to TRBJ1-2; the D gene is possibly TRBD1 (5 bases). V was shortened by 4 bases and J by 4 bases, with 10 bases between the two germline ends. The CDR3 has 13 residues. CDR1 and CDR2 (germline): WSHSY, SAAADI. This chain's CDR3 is CASSVTEGYGYTF. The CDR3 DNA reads TGCGCCAGCAGTGTGACAGAGGGCTATGGCTACACCTTC.

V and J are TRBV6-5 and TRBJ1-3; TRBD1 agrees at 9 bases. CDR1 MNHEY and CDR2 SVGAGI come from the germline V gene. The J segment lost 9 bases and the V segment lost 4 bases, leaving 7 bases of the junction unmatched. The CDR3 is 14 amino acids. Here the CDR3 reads CASSSHGQGSTIYF. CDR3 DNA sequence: TGTGCCAGCAGTTCACACGGACAGGGGAGCACCATATATTTT.

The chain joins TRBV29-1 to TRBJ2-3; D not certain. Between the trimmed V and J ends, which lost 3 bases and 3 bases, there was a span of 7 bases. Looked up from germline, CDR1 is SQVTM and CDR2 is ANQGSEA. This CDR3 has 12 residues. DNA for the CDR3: TGCAGCGTTGACTTAGAGACAGATACGCAGTATTTT. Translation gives CSVDLETDTQYF.

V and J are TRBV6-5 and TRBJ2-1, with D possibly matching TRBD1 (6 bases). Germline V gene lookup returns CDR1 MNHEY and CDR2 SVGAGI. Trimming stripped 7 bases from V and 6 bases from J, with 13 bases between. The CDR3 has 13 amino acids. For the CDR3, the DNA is TGTGCCAGCAACCCCTTGACAGGCAATGAGCAGTTCTTC. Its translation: CASNPLTGNEQFF.

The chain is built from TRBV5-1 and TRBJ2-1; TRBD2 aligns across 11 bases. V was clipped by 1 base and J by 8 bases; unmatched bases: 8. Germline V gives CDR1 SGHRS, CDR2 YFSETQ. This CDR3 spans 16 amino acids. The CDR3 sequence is CASSLPTSGARDEQFF. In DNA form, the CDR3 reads TGCGCCAGCAGCTTGCCGACTAGCGGGGCTCGGGATGAGCAGTTCTTC.

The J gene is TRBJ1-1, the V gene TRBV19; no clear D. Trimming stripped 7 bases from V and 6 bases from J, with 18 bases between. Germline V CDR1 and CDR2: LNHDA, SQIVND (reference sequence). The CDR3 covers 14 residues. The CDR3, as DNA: TGTGCCAGTATGACCCAGCGAGAGAGGTCTGAAGCTTTCTTT. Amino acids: CASMTQRERSEAFF.

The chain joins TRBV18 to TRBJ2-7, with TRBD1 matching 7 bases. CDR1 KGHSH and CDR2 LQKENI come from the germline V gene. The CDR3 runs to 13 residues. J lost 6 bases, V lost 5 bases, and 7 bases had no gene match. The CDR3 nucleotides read TGTGCCAGCTCAGCGTCACAGGGGATCGAGCAGTACTTC. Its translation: CASSASQGIEQYF.

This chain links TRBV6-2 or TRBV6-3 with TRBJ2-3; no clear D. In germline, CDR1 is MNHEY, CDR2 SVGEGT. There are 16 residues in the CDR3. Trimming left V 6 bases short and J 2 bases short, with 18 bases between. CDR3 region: CASSSRVHLNTDTQYF. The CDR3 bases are TGTGCCAGCAGCTCAAGGGTTCACTTGAACACAGATACGCAGTATTTT.

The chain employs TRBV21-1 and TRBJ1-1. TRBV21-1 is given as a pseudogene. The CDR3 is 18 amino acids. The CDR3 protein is CASSKDGVTGDGNTEAFF. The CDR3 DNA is TGTGCCAGCAGCAAAGACGGGGTTACGGGGGATGGGAACACTGAAGCTTTCTTT.

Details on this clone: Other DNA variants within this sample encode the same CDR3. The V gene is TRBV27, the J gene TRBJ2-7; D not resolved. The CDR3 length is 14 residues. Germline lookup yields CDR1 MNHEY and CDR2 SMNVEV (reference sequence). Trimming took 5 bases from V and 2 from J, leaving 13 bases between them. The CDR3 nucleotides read TGTGCCAGCAGTCCCTCGGTCGGGCCCTACGAGCAGTACTTC. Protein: CASSPSVGPYEQYF.

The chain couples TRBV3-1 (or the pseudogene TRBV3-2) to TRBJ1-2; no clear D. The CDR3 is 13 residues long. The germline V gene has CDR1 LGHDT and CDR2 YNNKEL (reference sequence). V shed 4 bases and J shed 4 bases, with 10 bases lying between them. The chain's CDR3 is CASSRREGYGYTF. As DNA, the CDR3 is TGTGCCAGCAGCCGCCGCGAGGGCTATGGCTACACCTTC.

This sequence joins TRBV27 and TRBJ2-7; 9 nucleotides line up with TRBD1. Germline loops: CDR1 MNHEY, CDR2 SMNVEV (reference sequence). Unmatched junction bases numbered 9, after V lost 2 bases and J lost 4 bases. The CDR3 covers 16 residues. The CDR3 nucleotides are TGTGCCAGCAGTTTAATAACCGGGACAGGGATATACGAGCAGTACTTC. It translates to CASSLITGTGIYEQYF.